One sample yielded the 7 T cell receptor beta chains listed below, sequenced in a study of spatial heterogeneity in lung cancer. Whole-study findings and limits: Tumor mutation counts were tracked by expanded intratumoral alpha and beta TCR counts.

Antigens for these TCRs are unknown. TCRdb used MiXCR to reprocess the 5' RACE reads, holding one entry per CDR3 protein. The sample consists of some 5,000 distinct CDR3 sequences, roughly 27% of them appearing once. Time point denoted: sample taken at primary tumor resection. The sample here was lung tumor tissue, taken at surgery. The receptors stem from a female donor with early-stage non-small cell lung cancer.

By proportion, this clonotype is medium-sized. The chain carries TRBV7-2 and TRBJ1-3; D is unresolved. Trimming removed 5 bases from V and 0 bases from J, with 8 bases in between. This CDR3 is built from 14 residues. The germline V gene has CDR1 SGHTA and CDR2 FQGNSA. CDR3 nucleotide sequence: TGTGCCAGCAGCCGGGCCAACTCTGGAAACACCATATATTTT. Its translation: CASSRANSGNTIYF.

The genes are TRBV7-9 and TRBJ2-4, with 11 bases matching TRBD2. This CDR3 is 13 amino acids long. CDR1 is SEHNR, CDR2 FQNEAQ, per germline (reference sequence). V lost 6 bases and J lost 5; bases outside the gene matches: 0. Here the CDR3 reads CASRGLAENIQYF. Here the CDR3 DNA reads TGTGCCAGCAGGGGACTAGCGGAAAACATTCAGTACTTC. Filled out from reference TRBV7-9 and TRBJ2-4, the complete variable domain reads DTGVSQNPRHKITKRGQNVTFRCDPISEHNRLYWYRQTLGQGPEFLTYFQNEAQLEKSRLLSDRFSAERPKGSFSTLEIQRTEQGDSAMYLCASRGLAENIQYFGAGTRLSVL.

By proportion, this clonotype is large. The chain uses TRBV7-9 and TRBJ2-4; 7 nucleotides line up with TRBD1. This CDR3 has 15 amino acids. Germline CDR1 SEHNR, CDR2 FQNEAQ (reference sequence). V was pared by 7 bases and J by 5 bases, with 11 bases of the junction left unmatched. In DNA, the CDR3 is TGTGCCAGCACGCGTGAGGGACAGATCGAAAACATTCAGTACTTC. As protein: CASTREGQIENIQYF.

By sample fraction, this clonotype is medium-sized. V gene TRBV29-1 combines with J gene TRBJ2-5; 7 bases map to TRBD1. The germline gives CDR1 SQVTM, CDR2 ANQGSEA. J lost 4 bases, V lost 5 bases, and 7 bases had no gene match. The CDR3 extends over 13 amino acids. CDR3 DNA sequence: TGCAGCGTTCCGGGACAGCGTGGAGAGACCCAGTACTTC. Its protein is CSVPGQRGETQYF.

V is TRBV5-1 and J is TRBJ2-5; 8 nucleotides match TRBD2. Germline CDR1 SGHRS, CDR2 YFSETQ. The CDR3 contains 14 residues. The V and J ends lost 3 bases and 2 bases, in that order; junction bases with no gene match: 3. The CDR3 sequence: CASSSTSGQETQYF. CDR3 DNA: TGCGCCAGCAGCTCAACTAGCGGACAAGAGACCCAGTACTTC.

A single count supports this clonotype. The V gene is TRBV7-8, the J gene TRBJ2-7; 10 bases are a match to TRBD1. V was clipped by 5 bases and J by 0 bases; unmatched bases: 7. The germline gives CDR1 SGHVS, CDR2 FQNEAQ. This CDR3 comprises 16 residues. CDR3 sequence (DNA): TGTGCCAGCAGCCTCTACTGGACAGGGGGCTCCTACGAGCAGTACTTC. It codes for CASSLYWTGGSYEQYF.

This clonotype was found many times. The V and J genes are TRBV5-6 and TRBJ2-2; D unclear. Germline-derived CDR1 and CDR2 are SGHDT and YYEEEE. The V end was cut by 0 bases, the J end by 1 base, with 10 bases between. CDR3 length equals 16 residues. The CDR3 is CASSLEDLGNTGELFF. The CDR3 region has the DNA TGTGCCAGCAGCTTGGAGGATTTAGGGAACACCGGGGAGCTGTTTTTT.